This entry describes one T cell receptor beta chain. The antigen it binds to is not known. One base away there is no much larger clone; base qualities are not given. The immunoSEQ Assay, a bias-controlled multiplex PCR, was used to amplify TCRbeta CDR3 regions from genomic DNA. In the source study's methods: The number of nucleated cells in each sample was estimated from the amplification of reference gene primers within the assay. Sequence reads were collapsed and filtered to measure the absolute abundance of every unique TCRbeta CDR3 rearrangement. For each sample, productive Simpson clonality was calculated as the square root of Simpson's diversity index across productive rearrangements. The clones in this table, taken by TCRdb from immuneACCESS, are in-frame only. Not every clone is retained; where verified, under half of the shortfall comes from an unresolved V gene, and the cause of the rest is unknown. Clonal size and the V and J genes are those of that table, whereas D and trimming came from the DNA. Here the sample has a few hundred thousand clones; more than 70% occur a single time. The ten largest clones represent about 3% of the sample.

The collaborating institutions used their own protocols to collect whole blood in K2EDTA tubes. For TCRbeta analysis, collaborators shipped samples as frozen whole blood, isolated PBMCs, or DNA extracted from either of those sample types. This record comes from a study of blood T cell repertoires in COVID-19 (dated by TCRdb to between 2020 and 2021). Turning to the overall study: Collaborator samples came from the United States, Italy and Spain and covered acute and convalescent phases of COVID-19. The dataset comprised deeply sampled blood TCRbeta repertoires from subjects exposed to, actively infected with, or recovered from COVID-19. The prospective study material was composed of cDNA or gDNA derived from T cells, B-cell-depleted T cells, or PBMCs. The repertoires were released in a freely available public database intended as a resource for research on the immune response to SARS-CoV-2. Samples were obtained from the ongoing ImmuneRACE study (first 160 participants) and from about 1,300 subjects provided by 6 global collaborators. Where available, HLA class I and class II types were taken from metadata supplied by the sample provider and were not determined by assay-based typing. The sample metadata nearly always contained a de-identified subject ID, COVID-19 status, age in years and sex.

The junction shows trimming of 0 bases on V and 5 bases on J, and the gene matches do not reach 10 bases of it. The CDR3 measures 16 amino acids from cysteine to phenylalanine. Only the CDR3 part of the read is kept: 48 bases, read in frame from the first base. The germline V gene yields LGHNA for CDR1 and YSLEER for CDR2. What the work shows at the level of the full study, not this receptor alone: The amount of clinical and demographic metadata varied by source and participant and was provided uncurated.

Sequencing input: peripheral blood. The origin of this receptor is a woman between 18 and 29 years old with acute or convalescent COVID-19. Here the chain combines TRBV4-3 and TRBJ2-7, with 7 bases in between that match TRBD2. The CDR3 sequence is CASSQEPAGAFDEQYF. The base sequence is TGCGCCAGCAGCCAAGAGCCGGCGGGAGCATTTGACGAGCAGTACTTC.